The present TCR beta chain was sequenced within a study of identical twins. Study-wide results and caveats: Compared with models, monozygotic twins showed more out-of-frame TCR alpha sharing.

This clonotype has ten or more counts. Antigen: not known. Each CDR3 protein is one row after TCRdb ran MiXCR on the 5' RACE reads. The data show around 680,000 distinct CDR3 sequences, over 8.5% seen once. Germline lookup yields CDR1 SGHRS and CDR2 YFSETQ. With 4 bases removed from V and 3 bases from J, the gap between germline ends came to 16 bases. The CDR3 spans 15 residues. The same data also went into a second study, on yellow fever vaccine responses in identical twins.

V gene TRBV5-1 combines with J gene TRBJ2-5, with D tentatively TRBD1 (6 bases). The sequenced sample consisted of PBMCs. The origin of this receptor is a young woman in good health. The CDR3 loop is CASSRSGQIEETQYF. CDR3 nucleotides: TGCGCCAGCAGCCGTTCCGGACAGATAGAAGAGACCCAGTACTTC. The full variable domain, its missing parts supplied by reference TRBV5-1 and TRBJ2-5, is KAGVTQTPRYLIKTRGQQVTLSCSPISGHRSVSWYQQTPGQGLQFLFEYFSETQRNKGNFPGRFSGRQFSNSRSEMNVSTLELGDSALYLCASSRSGQIEETQYFGPGTRLLVL.